This T cell receptor (beta chain) was recovered during a study of T-cell reconstitution after alpha-beta-depleted transplantation in children. Notes on the study in general: Several hundred expanded graft clones reportedly supplied alpha-beta T cells about two months after transplant.

V shed 2 bases and J shed 3 bases, with 12 bases lying between them. Germline CDR1 reads SGHNT; CDR2 reads YENEEA. The CDR3 totals 15 residues. This clonotype came up a few times. Antigen specificity is unknown. Unique molecular identifiers were used to barcode this TCRbeta library. TCRdb re-called the PCR reads through MiXCR, storing one row per CDR3 protein. This sample has 750,000 to 950,000 distinct CDR3 sequences, with around 15% found just once. The source was PBMCs, mostly from graft donor cells, collected 360 days after TCRalphabeta/CD19-depleted stem cell transplant. The rearrangement uses TRBV11-3 and TRBJ2-3; possibly TRBD2 for D (5 bases). The TCR originated in a male patient younger than 18 who had a stem cell transplant for acute lymphoblastic leukemia, so the T cells may come from the graft donor. CDR3 residues: CASSLLAQRTDTQYF. The CDR3 region has the DNA TGTGCCAGCAGCTTATTGGCTCAGCGGACAGATACGCAGTATTTT.